These 16 T cell receptor beta chains share one sample of origin, sequenced in a study of blood T cell repertoires in COVID-19. Method: immunoSEQ multiplex PCR; TCRdb's copy keeps in-frame clones and lacks some. The top ten hold approximately 15% of the sample, which has about 48,000 clones, about 89% seen once. Sample: peripheral blood. These receptor sequences come from a human donor in a cohort sampled during active COVID-19.

This clone was counted only a few times. The chain links TRBV4-2 to TRBJ2-2; D is possibly TRBD2 (5 bases). Germline V gene sequence: CDR1 LGHNA, CDR2 YNFKEQ. The CDR3 is made up of 19 amino acids. The ends were cut back, 1 base at V and 7 bases at J, with 25 bases in the middle. The CDR3 sequence: CASSQALVVRPGKGGELFF. The CDR3 coding sequence is TGTGCCAGCAGCCAAGCGTTGGTCGTTCGGCCCGGGAAAGGCGGGGAGCTGTTTTTT.

V usage is TRBV2 and J usage is TRBJ1-2, with 10 bases aligning to TRBD1. Germline CDR1 SNHLY, CDR2 FYNNEI. The CDR3 extends over 15 amino acids. The V segment lost 3 bases and the J segment 5 bases; nucleotides outside the gene matches: 6. Here the CDR3 DNA reads TGTGCCAGCAGTGAGGGACAGGGGCCAACTTATGGCTACACCTTC. Translation: CASSEGQGPTYGYTF.

The chain employs TRBV18 and TRBJ1-1, with TRBD1 matching over 11 bases. J lost 0 bases, V lost 3 bases, and 6 bases had no gene match. CDR3 size: 17 residues. Germline CDR1 reads KGHSH; CDR2 reads LQKENI. CDR3 DNA: TGTGCCAGCTCACCGGGACAGGGGGGTATGATGAACACTGAAGCTTTCTTT. Its translation is CASSPGQGGMMNTEAFF. The full variable domain, in which reference TRBV18 and TRBJ1-1 provide the parts outside the CDR3, is NAGVMQNPRHLVRRRGQEARLRCSPMKGHSHVYWYRQLPEEGLKFMVYLQKENIIDESGMPKERFSAEFPKEGPSILRIQQVVRGDSAAYFCASSPGQGGMMNTEAFFGQGTRLTVV.

The chain combines TRBV10-2 with TRBJ2-7; the match to TRBD2 covers 8 bases. The CDR3 is made up of 13 amino acids. V was pared by 6 bases and J by 4 bases, with 5 bases of the junction left unmatched. Germline CDR1 WSHSY, CDR2 SAAADI. CDR3 sequence (DNA): TGCGCCAGCAGACCCGGGACTAGTTACGAGCAGTACTTC. It is translated as CASRPGTSYEQYF.

The V and J genes are TRBV6-6 and TRBJ2-5; 9 nucleotides line up with TRBD1. Germline trimming cut 3 bases from V and 4 bases from J; bases unmatched to any gene: 3. This CDR3 has 14 residues. CDR1 is MNHNY and CDR2 is SVGAGI in the germline V gene (reference sequence). The CDR3 DNA sequence: TGTGCCAGCAGTTATATGGGACAGGGAGAGACCCAGTACTTC. This gives the protein CASSYMGQGETQYF.

The chain recombines TRBV29-1 with TRBJ1-2, with D possibly TRBD1 on 5 matching bases. V dropped 1 base and J dropped 6 bases, with 6 bases sitting between them. The CDR3 extends over 11 amino acids. CDR1 SQVTM and CDR2 ANQGSEA come from the germline V gene. The CDR3 loop is CSVEVRDGYTF. The CDR3 bases are TGCAGCGTTGAAGTCAGGGATGGCTACACCTTC.

V gene TRBV9 combines with J gene TRBJ1-3; D uncertain. Germline CDR1 reads SGDLS; CDR2 reads YYNGEE. V shed 4 bases and J shed 4 bases, with 9 bases lying between them. CDR3 length equals 13 residues. The CDR3 nucleotides read TGTGCCAGCAGCCTACCCGGGGGAAACACCATATATTTT. Amino acid sequence: CASSLPGGNTIYF.

The genes are TRBV29-1 and TRBJ2-1, with D hard to call. CDR1 and CDR2 (germline): SQVTM, ANQGSEA. This CDR3 region has 11 residues. V lost 4 bases to trimming and J lost 6 bases, with 7 bases between them. The CDR3 DNA reads as TGCAGCGTTGGACACTTCAATGAGCAGTTCTTC. Its translation is CSVGHFNEQFF.

The chain combines TRBV10-3 with TRBJ2-7; 10 bases are a match to TRBD1. Trimming removed 5 bases from V and 4 bases from J; junction bases left unmatched: 5. Germline loops: CDR1 ENHRY, CDR2 SYGVKD. The CDR3 has 14 amino acids. Here the CDR3 reads CAISQGQGEYEQYF. As DNA, the CDR3 is TGTGCCATCAGTCAAGGACAGGGGGAATACGAGCAGTACTTC.

As for this clone: The same CDR3 is also encoded by other DNA sequences in this sample. The chain joins TRBV6-4 to TRBJ2-3, with 9 nucleotides matching TRBD2. Trimming cost V 3 bases and J 1 base; bases outside gene matches: 2. In germline, CDR1 is MRHNA, CDR2 SNTAGT. The CDR3 sequence is 15 residues long. Here the CDR3 DNA reads TGTGCCAGCAGTGAGATAGCGGGAGGCACAGATACGCAGTATTTT. Amino acid sequence: CASSEIAGGTDTQYF.

The chain uses TRBV27 and TRBJ2-2; D possibly corresponds to TRBD2 (6 bases). V was clipped by 3 bases and J by 5 bases, with 13 bases between them. There are 15 residues in the CDR3. Germline CDR1 is MNHEY and CDR2 is SMNVEV (reference sequence). The CDR3 protein is CASSFGGRATGELFF. The CDR3 DNA sequence: TGTGCCAGCAGTTTCGGGGGACGGGCTACCGGGGAGCTGTTTTTT.

The CDR3 here is CASNPDGGEKLFF. CDR3 DNA: TGTGCCAGCAACCCGGACGGGGGTGAAAAACTGTTTTTT. This chain uses TRBV2 with TRBJ1-4; tentative D call: TRBD1 (5 bases). Germline lookup yields CDR1 SNHLY and CDR2 FYNNEI. Trimming shortened V by 7 bases and J by 7 bases, and 13 bases separated the two germline ends. The CDR3 is 13 residues long.

The CDR3 bases are TGTGCCAGCAGCTTTAACCCAAGGACAGGGGTAACAGATACGCAGTATTTT. Protein: CASSFNPRTGVTDTQYF. V gene TRBV11-2 combines with J gene TRBJ2-3; 9 nucleotides align to TRBD1. CDR1 is SGHAT and CDR2 is FQNNGV in the germline V gene. The ends lost 3 bases at V and 3 bases at J; junction bases unmatched: 10. CDR3 length: 17 amino acids.

In its sample, this clone was seen once. The rearrangement links TRBV5-4 to TRBJ1-6; the D is unclear. CDR1 SGHNT and CDR2 YYREEE come from the germline V gene (reference sequence). The V gene lost 0 bases and the J gene lost 0 bases, with 10 bases spanning the gap. This CDR3 contains 17 residues. For the CDR3, the DNA is TGTGCCAGCAGCTTGGCGGGGAAGAGCTCCTATAATTCACCCCTCCACTTT. This encodes CASSLAGKSSYNSPLHF.

This rearrangement joins TRBV28 to TRBJ2-4; TRBD1 agrees at 8 bases. Germline V gene data show CDR1 as MDHEN and CDR2 as SYDVKM. The J segment lost 0 bases and the V segment lost 7 bases, leaving 11 bases of the junction unmatched. The CDR3 consists of 17 residues. The CDR3 DNA sequence: TGTGCCAGCAAGCCGGAACAGGGGGTGCTAGCCAAAAACATTCAGTACTTC. It translates to CASKPEQGVLAKNIQYF.

The chain recombines TRBV9 with TRBJ2-7; D is perhaps TRBD2 (5 bases). CDR3 length: 15 amino acids. CDR1 is SGDLS, CDR2 YYNGEE, per germline. V lost 4 bases and J lost 7, with 21 bases in between. The CDR3 region has the DNA TGTGCCAGCAGCCCGTTGAACTCAAACTCGGGGGAGCAGTACTTC. Protein product: CASSPLNSNSGEQYF.